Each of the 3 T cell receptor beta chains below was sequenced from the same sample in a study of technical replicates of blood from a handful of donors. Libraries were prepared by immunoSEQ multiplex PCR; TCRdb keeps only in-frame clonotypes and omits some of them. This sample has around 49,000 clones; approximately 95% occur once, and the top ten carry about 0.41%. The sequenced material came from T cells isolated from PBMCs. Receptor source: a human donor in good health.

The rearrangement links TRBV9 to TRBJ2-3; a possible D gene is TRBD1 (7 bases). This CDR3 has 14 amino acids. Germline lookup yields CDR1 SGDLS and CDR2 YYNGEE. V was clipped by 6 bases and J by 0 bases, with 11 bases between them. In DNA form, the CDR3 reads TGTGCCAGCACCCCAGGGGGGAGCACAGATACGCAGTATTTT. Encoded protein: CASTPGGSTDTQYF.

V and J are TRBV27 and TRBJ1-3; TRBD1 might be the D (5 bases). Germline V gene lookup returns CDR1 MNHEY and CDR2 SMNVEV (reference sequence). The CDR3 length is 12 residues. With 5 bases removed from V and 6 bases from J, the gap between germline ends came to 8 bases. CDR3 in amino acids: CASSDRSNTIYF. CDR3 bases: TGTGCCAGCAGTGACAGATCAAACACCATATATTTT.

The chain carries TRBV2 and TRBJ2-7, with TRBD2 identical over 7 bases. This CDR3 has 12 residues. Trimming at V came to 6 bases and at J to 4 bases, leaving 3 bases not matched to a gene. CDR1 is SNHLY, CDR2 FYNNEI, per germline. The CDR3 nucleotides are TGTGCCAGCAGGAGCGGGATTTACGAGCAGTACTTC. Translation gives CASRSGIYEQYF.